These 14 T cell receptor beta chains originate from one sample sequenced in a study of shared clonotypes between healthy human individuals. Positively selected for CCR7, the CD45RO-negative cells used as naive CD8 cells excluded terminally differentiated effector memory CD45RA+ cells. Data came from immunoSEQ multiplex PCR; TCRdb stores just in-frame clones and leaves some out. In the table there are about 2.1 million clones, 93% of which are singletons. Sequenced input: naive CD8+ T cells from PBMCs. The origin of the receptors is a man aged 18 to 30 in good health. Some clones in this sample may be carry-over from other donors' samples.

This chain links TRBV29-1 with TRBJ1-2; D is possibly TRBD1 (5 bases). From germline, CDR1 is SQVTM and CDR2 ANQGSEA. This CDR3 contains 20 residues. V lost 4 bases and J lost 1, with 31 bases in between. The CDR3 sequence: CSVVGAAEKAGRSNNYGYTF. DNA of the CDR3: TGCAGCGTTGTCGGGGCCGCCGAAAAGGCTGGTCGAAGCAATAACTATGGCTACACCTTC.

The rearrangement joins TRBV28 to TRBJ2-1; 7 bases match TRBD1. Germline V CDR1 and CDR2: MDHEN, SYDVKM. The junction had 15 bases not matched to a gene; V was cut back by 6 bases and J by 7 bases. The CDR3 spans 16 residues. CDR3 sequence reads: CASSEPRAGGGNEQFF. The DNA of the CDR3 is TGTGCCAGCAGCGAACCCCGGGCAGGGGGTGGGAATGAGCAGTTCTTC.

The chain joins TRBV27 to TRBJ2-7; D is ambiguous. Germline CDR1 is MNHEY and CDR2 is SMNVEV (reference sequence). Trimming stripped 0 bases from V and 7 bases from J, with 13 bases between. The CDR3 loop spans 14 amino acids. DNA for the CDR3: TGTGCCAGCAGTTTATCGTCCTGGGGTAAGGAGCAGTACTTC. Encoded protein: CASSLSSWGKEQYF.

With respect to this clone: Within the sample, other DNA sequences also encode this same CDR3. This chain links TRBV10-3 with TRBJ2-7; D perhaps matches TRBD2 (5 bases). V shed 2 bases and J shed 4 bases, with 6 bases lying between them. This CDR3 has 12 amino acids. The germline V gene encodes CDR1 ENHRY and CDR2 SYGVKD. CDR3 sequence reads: CAISEPGYEQYF. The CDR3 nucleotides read TGTGCCATCAGTGAGCCGGGGTACGAGCAGTACTTC.

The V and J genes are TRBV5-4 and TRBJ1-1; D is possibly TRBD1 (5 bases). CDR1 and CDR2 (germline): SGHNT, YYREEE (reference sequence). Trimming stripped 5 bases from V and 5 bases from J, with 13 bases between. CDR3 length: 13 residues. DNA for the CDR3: TGTGCCAGCAGTCCAGGGTTTGGGACTGAAGCTTTCTTT. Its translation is CASSPGFGTEAFF.

In DNA, the CDR3 is TGTGCCAGTAGTATCGGACAGCGCAATGAGCAGTTCTTC. Translating it yields CASSIGQRNEQFF. V is TRBV19 and J is TRBJ2-1; D perhaps matches TRBD1 (6 bases). Trimming pared 3 bases from V and 6 bases from J, leaving 9 bases between. The CDR3 sequence is 13 residues long. Germline-derived CDR1 and CDR2 are LNHDA and SQIVND (reference sequence).

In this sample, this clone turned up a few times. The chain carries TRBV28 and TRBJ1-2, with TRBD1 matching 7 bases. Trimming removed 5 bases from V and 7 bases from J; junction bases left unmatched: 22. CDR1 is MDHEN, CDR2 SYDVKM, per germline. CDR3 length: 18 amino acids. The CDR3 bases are TGTGCCAGCAGTCCCAGCCGAGACAGGGATCAGCGCCTTTCTGGCTACACCTTC. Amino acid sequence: CASSPSRDRDQRLSGYTF.

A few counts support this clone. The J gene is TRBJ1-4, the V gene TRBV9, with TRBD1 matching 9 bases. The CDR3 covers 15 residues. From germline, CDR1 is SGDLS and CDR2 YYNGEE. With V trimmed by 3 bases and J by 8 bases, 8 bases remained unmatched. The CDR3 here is CASSASGTGNEKLFF. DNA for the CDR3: TGTGCCAGCAGCGCCTCAGGGACAGGGAACGAAAAACTGTTTTTT. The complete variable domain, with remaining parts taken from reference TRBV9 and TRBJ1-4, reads DSGVTQTPKHLITATGQRVTLRCSPRSGDLSVYWYQQSLDQGLQFLIQYYNGEERAKGNILERFSAQQFPDLHSELNLSSLELGDSALYFCASSASGTGNEKLFFGSGTQLSVL.

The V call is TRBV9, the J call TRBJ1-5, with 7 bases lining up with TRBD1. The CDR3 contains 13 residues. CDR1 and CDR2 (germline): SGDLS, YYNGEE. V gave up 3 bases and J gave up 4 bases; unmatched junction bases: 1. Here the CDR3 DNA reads TGTGCCAGCAGCGAACAGGGGAATCAGCCCCAGCATTTT. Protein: CASSEQGNQPQHF. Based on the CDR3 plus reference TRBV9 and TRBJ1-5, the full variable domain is DSGVTQTPKHLITATGQRVTLRCSPRSGDLSVYWYQQSLDQGLQFLIQYYNGEERAKGNILERFSAQQFPDLHSELNLSSLELGDSALYFCASSEQGNQPQHFGDGTRLSIL.

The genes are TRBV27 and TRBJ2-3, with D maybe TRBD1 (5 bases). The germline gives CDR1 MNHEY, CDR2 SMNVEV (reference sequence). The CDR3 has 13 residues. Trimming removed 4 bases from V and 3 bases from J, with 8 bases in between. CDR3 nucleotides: TGTGCCAGCAGTTCGACAGTTACAGATACGCAGTATTTT. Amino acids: CASSSTVTDTQYF.

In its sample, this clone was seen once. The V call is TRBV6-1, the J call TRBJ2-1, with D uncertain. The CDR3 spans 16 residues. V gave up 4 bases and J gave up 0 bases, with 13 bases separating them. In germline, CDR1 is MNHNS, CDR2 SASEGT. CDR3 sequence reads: CASSVNSQSSYNEQFF. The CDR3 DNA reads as TGTGCCAGCAGTGTTAACAGTCAAAGCTCCTACAATGAGCAGTTCTTC.

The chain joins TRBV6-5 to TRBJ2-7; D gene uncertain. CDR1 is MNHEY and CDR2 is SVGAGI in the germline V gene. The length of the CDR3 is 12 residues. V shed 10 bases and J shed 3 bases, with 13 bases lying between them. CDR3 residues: CATGLHGYEQYF. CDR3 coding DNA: TGTGCCACCGGGCTCCATGGCTACGAGCAGTACTTC.

This CDR3 reads CASSHYRDYEQYF. The CDR3 nucleotides read TGTGCCAGCAGCCACTACAGGGACTACGAGCAGTACTTC. V gene TRBV28 combines with J gene TRBJ2-7, with D possibly TRBD1 on 6 matching bases. V shed 6 bases and J shed 3 bases, with 12 bases lying between them. This CDR3 contains 13 residues. Looked up from germline, CDR1 is MDHEN and CDR2 is SYDVKM.

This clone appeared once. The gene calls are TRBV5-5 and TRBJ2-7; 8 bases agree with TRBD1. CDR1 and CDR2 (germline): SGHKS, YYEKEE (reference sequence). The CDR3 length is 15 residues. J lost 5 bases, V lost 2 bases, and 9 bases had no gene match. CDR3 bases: TGTGCCAGCAGCTTAGCTCCGACAGGGGTCGACGAGCAGTACTTC. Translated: CASSLAPTGVDEQYF.